A single sample is the source of the 7 T cell receptor beta chains below, sequenced in a study of cytomegalovirus exposure and HLA in healthy donors. This PCR relied on a set of 60 Vbeta primers and 13 Jbeta primers. Clones were read by immunoSEQ multiplex PCR, and TCRdb kept only the in-frame ones, dropping some. The repertoire has about 130,000 clones, about 80% of them found once; the top ten carry around 3%. Sequenced material: PBMCs. These receptors were taken from a boy under 10 years old in good health and CMV-seronegative.

This chain connects TRBV7-3 to TRBJ2-1; possibly TRBD1 for D (5 bases). This CDR3 has 15 residues. Trimming left V 2 bases short and J 0 bases short, with 8 bases between. Per the germline V gene, CDR1 is SGHTA and CDR2 is FQGTGA. Written as DNA, the CDR3 is TGTGCCAGCAGCTTAGGCAGGGCCTCCTACAATGAGCAGTTCTTC. It yields the protein CASSLGRASYNEQFF.

This chain connects TRBV5-1 to TRBJ1-1; tentative D call: TRBD1 (6 bases). Between the trimmed V and J ends, which lost 2 bases and 4 bases, there was a span of 12 bases. CDR1 and CDR2 from the germline V gene are SGHRS and YFSETQ. The CDR3 spans 14 residues. CDR3 nucleotides: TGCGCCAGCAGCTTTCTAGAGGACAGCACTGAAGCTTTCTTT. This gives the protein CASSFLEDSTEAFF.

This clone occurred once. The chain employs TRBV5-6 and TRBJ1-2; D unclear. CDR1 and CDR2 from the germline V gene are SGHDT and YYEEEE. The ends were cut back, 0 bases at V and 7 bases at J, with 16 bases in the middle. CDR3 length: 15 residues. The CDR3 nucleotides read TGTGCCAGCAGCTTGGGCCCAGTGAGCCCTAGTGGCTACACCTTC. Translating it yields CASSLGPVSPSGYTF.

The rearrangement uses TRBV4-1 and TRBJ2-7; a weak D match, TRBD1 (6 bases). The V and J ends lost 4 bases and 1 base respectively, with 20 bases between them. Germline-derived CDR1 and CDR2 are MGHRA and YSYEKL. This CDR3 region has 17 residues. CDR3 DNA: TGCGCCAGCAGCCTAAGATACACACACCAGGGGTCCTACGAGCAGTACGTC. Amino acids: CASSLRYTHQGSYEQYV.

A few counts support this clone. The chain is built from TRBV10-3 and TRBJ2-5; 7 nucleotides match TRBD1. Germline CDR1 ENHRY, CDR2 SYGVKD. The CDR3 covers 15 residues. Losses at the gene ends were 0 bases for V and 5 bases for J; bases not matched to a gene: 6. The CDR3 bases are TGTGCCATCAGTGAGTCGATCCAGACAGGGGAGACCCAGTACTTC. As protein: CAISESIQTGETQYF.

The chain uses TRBV18 and TRBJ2-3, with no clear D. CDR3 length equals 14 residues. Trimming left V 1 base short and J 2 bases short, with 7 bases between. Looked up from germline, CDR1 is KGHSH and CDR2 is LQKENI. CDR3 sequence reads: CASSPRAATDTQYF. The CDR3, as DNA: TGTGCCAGCTCACCACGGGCAGCCACAGATACGCAGTATTTT.

This clone was seen a handful of times. The rearrangement links TRBV21-1 to TRBJ1-2; TRBD1, the table's D call, was not compared with the DNA. TRBV21-1 is a documented pseudogene. The CDR3 has 18 amino acids. CDR3 sequence: CASSKSDVPGQTNYGYTF. As DNA, the CDR3 is TGTGCCAGCAGCAAAAGTGACGTCCCGGGACAGACTAACTATGGCTACACCTTC.